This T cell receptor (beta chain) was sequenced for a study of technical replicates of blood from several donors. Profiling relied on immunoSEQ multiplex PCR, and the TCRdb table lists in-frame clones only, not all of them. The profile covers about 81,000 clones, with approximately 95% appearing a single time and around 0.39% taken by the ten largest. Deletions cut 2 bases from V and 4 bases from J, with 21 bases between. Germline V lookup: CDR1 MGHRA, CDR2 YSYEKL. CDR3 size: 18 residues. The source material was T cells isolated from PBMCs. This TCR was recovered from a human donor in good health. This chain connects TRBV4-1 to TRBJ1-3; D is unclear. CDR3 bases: TGCGCCAGCAGCCAATCTTTATCTATGGGAGGACTAGGAAACACCATATATTTT. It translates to CASSQSLSMGGLGNTIYF.